Listed here are 30 T cell receptor beta chains from one sample, sequenced in a study of blood T cell repertoires in COVID-19. TCRdb's table, derived via immunoSEQ multiplex PCR, lists solely in-frame clones and lacks some. The data show roughly 98,000 clones, approximately 82% seen once. Material for sequencing was peripheral blood. All receptors come from a man aged 70 or older with active or convalescent COVID-19.

This rearrangement joins TRBV21-1 to TRBJ2-6; TRBD2, the table's D call, was not compared with the DNA. TRBV21-1 is flagged as a pseudogene. The CDR3 has 16 residues. CDR3 loop: CASIPIRGSGANVLTF. The CDR3 nucleotides read TGTGCCAGCATCCCCATACGGGGATCCGGGGCCAACGTCCTGACTTTC.

The rearrangement uses TRBV2 and TRBJ1-1; D ambiguous. Germline values: CDR1 SNHLY, CDR2 FYNNEI. The CDR3 contains 12 residues. V was clipped by 6 bases and J by 0 bases, with 5 bases between them. The CDR3 loop is CASRILNTEAFF. CDR3 bases: TGTGCCAGCAGAATATTGAACACTGAAGCTTTCTTT.

The chain has TRBV19 and TRBJ2-5; a weak D match, TRBD2 (6 bases). Germline V gene sequence: CDR1 LNHDA, CDR2 SQIVND (reference sequence). The CDR3 has 13 amino acids. V was trimmed by 1 base and J by 4 bases, leaving 7 bases between them. The CDR3 DNA reads as TGTGCCAGTAGTATAGTGCGGGGAGAGACCCAGTACTTC. Protein product: CASSIVRGETQYF.

This chain connects TRBV2 to TRBJ1-4, with 7 positions matching TRBD1. The CDR3 consists of 14 residues. V gave up 6 bases and J gave up 5 bases; unmatched junction bases: 6. Germline V gene sequence: CDR1 SNHLY, CDR2 FYNNEI. The chain's CDR3 is CASSIQGRNEKLFF. As DNA, the CDR3 is TGTGCCAGCAGCATACAGGGGAGGAATGAAAAACTGTTTTTT.

The CDR3 DNA follows: TGTGCCAGCAGCATCACGGGTGCTATGGACTATGGCTACACCTTC. Translating it yields CASSITGAMDYGYTF. V usage is TRBV5-4 and J usage is TRBJ1-2; D call uncertain. Trimming shortened V by 4 bases and J by 3 bases, and 16 bases separated the two germline ends. The CDR3 extends over 15 amino acids. In germline, CDR1 is SGHNT, CDR2 YYREEE (reference sequence).

The chain couples TRBV7-9 to TRBJ2-1; TRBD1 is a possible D gene (5 bases). Trimming stripped 5 bases from V and 1 base from J, with 15 bases between. Per the germline V gene, CDR1 is SEHNR and CDR2 is FQNEAQ (reference sequence). The CDR3 has 16 amino acids. The CDR3 coding sequence is TGTGCCAGCAGCCGGAACACAGGAGCATCCTACAATGAGCAGTTCTTC. Protein product: CASSRNTGASYNEQFF.

The V call is TRBV5-6, the J call TRBJ1-3; D is undetermined. The CDR3 is made up of 15 amino acids. Looked up from germline, CDR1 is SGHDT and CDR2 is YYEEEE. V was pared by 4 bases and J by 0 bases, with 11 bases between. The chain's CDR3 is CASSTIKSSGNTIYF. The CDR3 DNA reads TGTGCCAGCAGCACGATCAAGAGCTCTGGAAACACCATATATTTT. The full variable domain, completed using reference TRBV5-6 and TRBJ1-3, is DAGVTQSPTHLIKTRGQQVTLRCSPKSGHDTVSWYQQALGQGPQFIFQYYEEEERQRGNFPDRFSGHQFPNYSSELNVNALLLGDSALYLCASSTIKSSGNTIYFGEGSWLTVV.

This rearrangement joins TRBV6-5 to TRBJ1-5, with D uncertain. CDR3 length: 15 residues. With 2 bases removed from V and 3 bases from J, the gap between germline ends came to 11 bases. CDR1 is MNHEY and CDR2 is SVGAGI in the germline V gene. The CDR3 region is CASSYAAGSNQPQHF. The CDR3 DNA reads TGTGCCAGCAGTTACGCGGCCGGCTCCAATCAGCCCCAGCATTTT.

The V call is TRBV6-5, the J call TRBJ2-1, with a tentative D call TRBD2 (6 bases). Deletions cut 6 bases from V and 8 bases from J, with 17 bases between. Germline V lookup: CDR1 MNHEY, CDR2 SVGAGI. The CDR3 runs to 14 residues. The CDR3 is CASRGRGVKYEQFF. The DNA for the CDR3 is TGTGCCAGCAGGGGGCGCGGGGTCAAGTATGAGCAGTTCTTC.

J is TRBJ2-7 and V is TRBV7-9; TRBD2 might be the D (5 bases). Germline CDR1 reads SEHNR; CDR2 reads FQNEAQ (reference sequence). Trimming cost V 5 bases and J 2 bases, with 10 bases left between them. The CDR3 is made up of 13 amino acids. CDR3 nucleotides: TGTGCCAGCAGCAGACTGGGAGCCTACGAGCAGTACTTC. This gives the protein CASSRLGAYEQYF.

This clone was seen only once. The gene calls are TRBV27 and TRBJ2-1, with D possibly matching TRBD1 (6 bases). The V end was cut by 6 bases, the J end by 5 bases, with 14 bases between. Germline-derived CDR1 and CDR2 are MNHEY and SMNVEV (reference sequence). CDR3 length: 14 amino acids. This CDR3 reads CASSHQGPHNEQFF. The CDR3 region has the DNA TGTGCCAGCAGCCACCAGGGGCCGCACAATGAGCAGTTCTTC.

J is TRBJ2-2 and V is TRBV5-1; 7 positions agree with TRBD1. The ends lost 6 bases at V and 1 base at J; junction bases unmatched: 0. Germline V gene lookup returns CDR1 SGHRS and CDR2 YFSETQ. The CDR3 is 13 amino acids. The CDR3 protein is CASNRGNTGELFF. The CDR3 bases are TGCGCCAGCAACAGGGGGAACACCGGGGAGCTGTTTTTT.

The chain has TRBV30 and TRBJ2-1; TRBD2 agrees at 10 bases. The ends lost 6 bases at V and 3 bases at J; junction bases unmatched: 5. The germline V gene has CDR1 GTSNPN and CDR2 SVGIG (reference sequence). The CDR3 runs 14 residues. This CDR3 is CACISGGYYNEQFF. CDR3 DNA: TGTGCCTGTATTAGCGGGGGGTACTACAATGAGCAGTTCTTC. The variable domain in full, completed from reference TRBV30 and TRBJ2-1, reads SQTIHQWPATLVQPVGSPLSLECTVEGTSNPNLYWYRQAAGRGLQLLFYSVGIGQISSEVPQNLSASRPQDRQFILSSKKLLLSDSGFYLCACISGGYYNEQFFGPGTRLTVL.

This chain connects TRBV2 to TRBJ1-6, with unresolved D. Looked up from germline, CDR1 is SNHLY and CDR2 is FYNNEI. CDR3 length equals 15 residues. The germline V and J ends were trimmed by 5 bases and 1 base, with 9 bases remaining between them. The DNA of the CDR3 is TGTGCCAGCAGTCAACAGCTGTCCTATAATTCACCCCTCCACTTT. This encodes CASSQQLSYNSPLHF.

The chain couples TRBV2 to TRBJ1-1; D gene ambiguous. Germline lookup yields CDR1 SNHLY and CDR2 FYNNEI. The CDR3 contains 13 residues. V lost 8 bases to trimming and J lost 0 bases, with 10 bases between them. The CDR3 sequence is CASGPDMNTEAFF. CDR3 sequence (DNA): TGTGCCAGCGGCCCAGATATGAACACTGAAGCTTTCTTT.

The chain carries TRBV3-1 (or the pseudogene TRBV3-2) and TRBJ2-3; D uncertain. V dropped 1 base and J dropped 5 bases, with 7 bases sitting between them. The germline CDR1 and CDR2 sequences are LGHDT and YNNKEL (reference sequence). This CDR3 is built from 13 residues. The DNA of the CDR3 is TGTGCCAGCAGCCAAGGCGATGGAGATACGCAGTATTTT. This sequence encodes CASSQGDGDTQYF.

The chain joins TRBV5-1 to TRBJ2-2; D is perhaps TRBD2 (5 bases). The CDR3 covers 15 residues. The germline V gene encodes CDR1 SGHRS and CDR2 YFSETQ. V lost 5 bases and J lost 0, with 11 bases in between. The CDR3 DNA is TGCGCCAGCAGGCGGCAGGAGGCGAACACCGGGGAGCTGTTTTTT. This codes for CASRRQEANTGELFF.

V usage is TRBV15 and J usage is TRBJ2-7; D is ambiguous. The germline gives CDR1 LNHNV, CDR2 YYDKDF (reference sequence). The V and J ends lost 0 bases and 7 bases respectively, with 22 bases between them. The CDR3 is made up of 17 amino acids. The CDR3 protein is CATSRDIGSSGLTEQYF. For the CDR3, the DNA is TGTGCCACCAGCAGAGATATTGGCAGTTCGGGTCTTACGGAGCAGTACTTC.

The gene calls are TRBV11-2 and TRBJ1-6, with D uncertain. V lost 5 bases and J lost 9, with 14 bases in between. The CDR3 consists of 14 residues. Germline values: CDR1 SGHAT, CDR2 FQNNGV. CDR3 in amino acids: CASSPVVPGSPLHF. CDR3 DNA sequence: TGTGCCAGCAGCCCCGTTGTTCCCGGTTCACCCCTCCACTTT.

The V gene is TRBV9, the J gene TRBJ1-2; TRBD1 matches at 8 bases. This CDR3 comprises 14 residues. The V segment lost 4 bases and the J segment 7 bases; nucleotides outside the gene matches: 9. The germline V gene encodes CDR1 SGDLS and CDR2 YYNGEE. The CDR3 loop reads CASSPETGAGGYTF. CDR3 sequence (DNA): TGTGCCAGCAGCCCTGAGACAGGGGCGGGTGGCTACACCTTC. The whole variable domain, remainder taken from reference TRBV9 and TRBJ1-2, is DSGVTQTPKHLITATGQRVTLRCSPRSGDLSVYWYQQSLDQGLQFLIQYYNGEERAKGNILERFSAQQFPDLHSELNLSSLELGDSALYFCASSPETGAGGYTFGSGTRLTVV.

The V and J genes are TRBV4-1 and TRBJ2-1, with 8 nucleotides matching TRBD2. The CDR3 length is 15 residues. Germline CDR1 is MGHRA and CDR2 is YSYEKL. J lost 6 bases, V lost 4 bases, and 8 bases had no gene match. In nucleotides, the CDR3 is TGCGCCAGCAGCCGGATGGCGGGGGGTGGCAATGAGCAGTTCTTC. It translates to CASSRMAGGGNEQFF.

This clone was recorded a few times. Here the CDR3 reads CASSSNHRVPNYGYTF. In DNA form, the CDR3 reads TGTGCCAGCAGCTCCAATCACAGGGTCCCTAACTATGGCTACACCTTC. The rearrangement links TRBV7-9 to TRBJ1-2, with a tentative D call TRBD1 (6 bases). Trimming took 4 bases from V and 0 from J, leaving 15 bases between them. The CDR3 consists of 16 residues. CDR1 is SEHNR, CDR2 FQNEAQ, per germline (reference sequence). The full variable domain, with the rest looked up from reference TRBV7-9 and TRBJ1-2, is DTGVSQNPRHKITKRGQNVTFRCDPISEHNRLYWYRQTLGQGPEFLTYFQNEAQLEKSRLLSDRFSAERPKGSFSTLEIQRTEQGDSAMYLCASSSNHRVPNYGYTFGSGTRLTVV.

The chain joins TRBV4-1 to TRBJ1-6; 8 nucleotides align to TRBD1. J gave up 9 bases and V 3 bases, and 4 bases lay outside the gene matches. The CDR3 spans 14 residues. Germline V gene data show CDR1 as MGHRA and CDR2 as YSYEKL. The CDR3 nucleotides read TGCGCCAGCAGCCAGGACAGGGCGCGTTCACCCCTCCACTTT. Protein sequence: CASSQDRARSPLHF.

The chain recombines TRBV28 with TRBJ2-7; D not certain. V dropped 5 bases and J dropped 0 bases, with 11 bases sitting between them. CDR1 MDHEN and CDR2 SYDVKM come from the germline V gene. This CDR3 contains 14 residues. CDR3 nucleotide sequence: TGTGCCAGCAGTCCCCCCCCTCTCTCCTACGAGCAGTACTTC. Amino acid sequence: CASSPPPLSYEQYF.

The chain recombines TRBV6-6 with TRBJ2-1; 16 bases agree with TRBD2. Trimming at V came to 5 bases and at J to 8 bases, leaving 6 bases not matched to a gene. Germline CDR1 MNHNY, CDR2 SVGAGI (reference sequence). The CDR3 loop spans 16 amino acids. CDR3 protein: CASSGTSGGARDEQFF. The CDR3 region has the DNA TGTGCCAGCAGTGGGACTAGCGGGGGGGCCAGGGATGAGCAGTTCTTC.

The V call is TRBV5-1, the J call TRBJ2-5, with 8 bases that match TRBD1. Germline V gives CDR1 SGHRS, CDR2 YFSETQ. The CDR3 runs to 14 residues. J was trimmed by 5 bases and V by 4 bases; bases with no gene match: 7. The CDR3 loop reads CASSAGQASETQYF. The DNA of the CDR3 is TGCGCCAGCAGCGCGGGACAGGCCTCGGAGACCCAGTACTTC.

Relative to its sample, this clone is large. For the CDR3, the DNA is TGTGCCAGCAGCCAAGATTGGACTAGCGGACACACAGATACGCAGTATTTT. This codes for CASSQDWTSGHTDTQYF. The chain joins TRBV3-1 (or the pseudogene TRBV3-2) to TRBJ2-3; 10 positions agree with TRBD2. J gave up 2 bases and V 0 bases, and 5 bases lay outside the gene matches. Per germline, CDR1 LGHDT and CDR2 YNNKEL (reference sequence). The CDR3 length is 17 residues.

V is TRBV10-2 and J is TRBJ2-4; maybe TRBD1 (6 bases). The CDR3 is 14 amino acids. Germline V gene lookup returns CDR1 WSHSY and CDR2 SAAADI. Trimming took 3 bases from V and 3 from J, leaving 9 bases between them. This CDR3 is CASSDPGDKNIQYF. CDR3 nucleotides: TGCGCCAGCAGTGACCCAGGGGACAAAAACATTCAGTACTTC.

Notes on this clone: Given a much more abundant clone one base away, this may be a read error. The chain recombines TRBV7-8 with TRBJ2-5; 7 nucleotides agree with TRBD2. Trimming cost V 5 bases and J 4 bases; bases outside gene matches: 4. Germline CDR1 SGHVS, CDR2 FQNEAQ. This CDR3 has 13 amino acids. CDR3 sequence: CASSRGLVETQYF. CDR3 coding DNA: TGTGCCAGCAGCCGAGGACTAGTAGAGACCCAGTACTTC.

This sequence joins TRBV10-3 and TRBJ1-3; the D gene is possibly TRBD1 (5 bases). Germline CDR1 reads ENHRY; CDR2 reads SYGVKD. The CDR3 has 16 residues. Trimming left V 3 bases short and J 0 bases short, with 12 bases between. In nucleotides, the CDR3 is TGTGCCATCAGTGATAGAACAGGAAACTCTGGAAACACCATATATTTT. This codes for CAISDRTGNSGNTIYF.